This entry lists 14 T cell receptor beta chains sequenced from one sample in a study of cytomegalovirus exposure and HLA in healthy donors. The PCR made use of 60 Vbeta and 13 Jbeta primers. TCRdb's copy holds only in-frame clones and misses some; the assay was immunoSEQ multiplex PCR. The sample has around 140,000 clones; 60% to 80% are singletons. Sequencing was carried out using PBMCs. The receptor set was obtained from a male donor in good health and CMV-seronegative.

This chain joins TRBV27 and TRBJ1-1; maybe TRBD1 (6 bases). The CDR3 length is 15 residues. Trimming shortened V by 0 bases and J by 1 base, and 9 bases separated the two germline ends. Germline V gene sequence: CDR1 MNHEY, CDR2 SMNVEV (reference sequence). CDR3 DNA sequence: TGTGCCAGCAGTTTATCCCCGACAGGGAACACTGAAGCTTTCTTT. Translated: CASSLSPTGNTEAFF.

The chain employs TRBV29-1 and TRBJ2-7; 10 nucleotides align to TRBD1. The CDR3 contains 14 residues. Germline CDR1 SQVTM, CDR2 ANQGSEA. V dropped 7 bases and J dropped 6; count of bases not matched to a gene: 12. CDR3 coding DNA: TGCAGCGCCGGGGCCGGGACAGGGGTAGGCGAGCAGTACTTC. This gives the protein CSAGAGTGVGEQYF.

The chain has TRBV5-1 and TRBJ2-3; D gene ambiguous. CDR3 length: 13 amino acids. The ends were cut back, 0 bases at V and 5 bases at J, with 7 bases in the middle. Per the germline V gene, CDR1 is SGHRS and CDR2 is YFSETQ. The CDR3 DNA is TGCGCCAGCAGCTTGGAGCTTGGAGATACGCAGTATTTT. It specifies CASSLELGDTQYF.

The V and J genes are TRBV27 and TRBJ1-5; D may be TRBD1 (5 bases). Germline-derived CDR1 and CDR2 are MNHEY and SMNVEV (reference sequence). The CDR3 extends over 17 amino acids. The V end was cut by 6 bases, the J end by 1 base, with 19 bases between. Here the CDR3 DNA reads TGTGCCAGCAGCTTTAAATCGGGGGTTAAAAGCAATCAGCCCCAGCATTTT. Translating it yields CASSFKSGVKSNQPQHF.

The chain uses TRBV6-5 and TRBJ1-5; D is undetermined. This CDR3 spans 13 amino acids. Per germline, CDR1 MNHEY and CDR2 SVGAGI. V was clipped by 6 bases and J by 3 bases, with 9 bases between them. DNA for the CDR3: TGTGCCAGCAGACTCGATCCCAATCAGCCCCAGCATTTT. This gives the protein CASRLDPNQPQHF.

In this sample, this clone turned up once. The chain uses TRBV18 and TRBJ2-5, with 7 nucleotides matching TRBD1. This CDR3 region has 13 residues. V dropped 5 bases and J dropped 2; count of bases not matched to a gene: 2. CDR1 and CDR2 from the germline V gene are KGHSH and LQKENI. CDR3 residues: CASSLGQQETQYF. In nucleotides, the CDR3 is TGTGCCAGCTCATTGGGACAGCAAGAGACCCAGTACTTC.

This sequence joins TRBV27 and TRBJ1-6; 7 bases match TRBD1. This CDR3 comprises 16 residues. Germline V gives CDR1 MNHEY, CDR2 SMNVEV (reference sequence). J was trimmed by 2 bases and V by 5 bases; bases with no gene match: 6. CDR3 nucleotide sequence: TGTGCCAGCAGTATAACAGGGGAGGCCTATAATTCACCCCTCCACTTT. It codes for CASSITGEAYNSPLHF.

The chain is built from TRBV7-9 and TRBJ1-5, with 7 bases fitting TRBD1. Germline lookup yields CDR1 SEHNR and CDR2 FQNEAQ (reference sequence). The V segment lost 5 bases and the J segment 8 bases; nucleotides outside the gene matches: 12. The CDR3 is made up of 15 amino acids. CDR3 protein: CASSLGTAGHEPQHF. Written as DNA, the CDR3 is TGTGCCAGCAGCCTCGGGACAGCCGGTCACGAGCCCCAGCATTTT.

The CDR3 loop reads CASSLRPERGNEQFF. The CDR3 region has the DNA TGTGCCAGCAGCTTAAGGCCTGAGCGGGGTAATGAGCAGTTCTTC. The chain has TRBV7-3 and TRBJ2-1; 7 nucleotides line up with TRBD2. V dropped 1 base and J dropped 7; count of bases not matched to a gene: 7. Per the germline V gene, CDR1 is SGHTA and CDR2 is FQGTGA. The CDR3 covers 15 residues.

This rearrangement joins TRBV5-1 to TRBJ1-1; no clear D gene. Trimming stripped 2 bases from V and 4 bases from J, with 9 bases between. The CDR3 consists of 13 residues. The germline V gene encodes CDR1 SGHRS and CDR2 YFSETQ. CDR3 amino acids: CASSFSGITEAFF. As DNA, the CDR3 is TGCGCCAGCAGCTTCTCGGGAATCACTGAAGCTTTCTTT. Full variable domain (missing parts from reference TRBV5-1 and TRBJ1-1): KAGVTQTPRYLIKTRGQQVTLSCSPISGHRSVSWYQQTPGQGLQFLFEYFSETQRNKGNFPGRFSGRQFSNSRSEMNVSTLELGDSALYLCASSFSGITEAFFGQGTRLTVV.

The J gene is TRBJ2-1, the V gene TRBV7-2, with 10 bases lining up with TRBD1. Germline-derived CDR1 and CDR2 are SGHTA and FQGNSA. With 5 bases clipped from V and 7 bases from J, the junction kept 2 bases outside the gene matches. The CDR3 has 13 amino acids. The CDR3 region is CASSLGQGNEQFF. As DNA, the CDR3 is TGTGCCAGCAGCCTGGGACAGGGGAATGAGCAGTTCTTC.

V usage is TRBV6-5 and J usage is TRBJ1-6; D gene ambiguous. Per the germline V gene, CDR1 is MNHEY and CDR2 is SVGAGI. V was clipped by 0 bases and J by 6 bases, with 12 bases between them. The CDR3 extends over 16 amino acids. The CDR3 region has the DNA TGTGCCAGCAGTTACTCTAAAGGAGGTGTTAATTCACCCCTCCACTTT. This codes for CASSYSKGGVNSPLHF.

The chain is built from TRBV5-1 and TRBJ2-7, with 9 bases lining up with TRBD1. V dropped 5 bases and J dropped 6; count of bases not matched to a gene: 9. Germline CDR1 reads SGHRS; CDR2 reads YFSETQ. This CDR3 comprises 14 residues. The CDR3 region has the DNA TGCGCCAGCAGATCCGGGACAGGGACATCCGAGCAGTACTTC. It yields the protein CASRSGTGTSEQYF.

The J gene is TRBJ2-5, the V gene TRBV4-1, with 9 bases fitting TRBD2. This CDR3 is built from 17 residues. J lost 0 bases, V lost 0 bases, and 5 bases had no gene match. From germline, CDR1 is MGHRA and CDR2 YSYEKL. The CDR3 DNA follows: TGCGCCAGCAGCCAAGATAGGCTAGCGGGGTACCAAGAGACCCAGTACTTC. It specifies CASSQDRLAGYQETQYF.